This TCR beta chain emerged from a study of blood T cell repertoires in COVID-19. The CDR3 spans 12 residues. Deletions cut 5 bases from V and 3 bases from J, with 7 bases between. Germline lookup yields CDR1 KGHDR and CDR2 SFDVKD. Per the original methods: The authors estimated nucleated cell counts from reference gene primer amplification. Profiling relied on immunoSEQ multiplex PCR, and the TCRdb table lists in-frame clones only, not all of them. V, J and clone size are taken as reported in that table, and D and trimming were inferred from the DNA itself. Of hundreds of thousands of clones in the sample, about four fifths were seen once.

The sequencing sample was made of peripheral blood. The V gene is TRBV24-1, the J gene TRBJ2-7; D is undetermined. This clonotype was obtained from a woman aged 50 to 65 who had recovered from COVID-19. CDR3 region: CATSGANYEQYF. The CDR3, as DNA: TGTGCCACCAGTGGAGCGAACTACGAGCAGTACTTC.